The following is a T cell receptor (beta chain) sequence with its context. These data come from a study of cytomegalovirus exposure and HLA in healthy donors. The PCR ran on 60 Vbeta and 13 Jbeta primers. This table comes from immunoSEQ multiplex PCR, and its TCRdb copy is limited to in-frame clones, with some not included. The sample comprises about 70,000 clones, around 91% of which are singletons, and about 12% rests with the top ten. The TCR was taken from a woman in her twenties or thirties in good health and CMV-seropositive. The sample comprised PBMCs.

The CDR3 coding sequence is TGTGCCAGCAGTCCCCCGGGACAGGACTCCTACGAGCAGTACTTC. This translates into CASSPPGQDSYEQYF. The rearrangement joins TRBV6-5 to TRBJ2-5; 8 nucleotides align to TRBD1. TRBJ2-7 matches the DNA end more closely, so the J call is doubtful. The germline CDR1 and CDR2 sequences are MNHEY and SVGAGI. This CDR3 has 15 residues.